These 10 T cell receptor beta chains were sequenced from one sample in a study of T cells after posttransplantation cyclophosphamide. Measured with immunoSEQ multiplex PCR; TCRdb has only the in-frame clones, and not every one. This table holds about 9,100 clones, just over 95% found once. The source material was naive CD8+ T cells sorted from PBMCs. The source of these receptors is a man aged 50 to 60 in good health, CMV-negative, and a related stem cell transplant donor.

The chain carries TRBV7-9 and TRBJ2-7, with D maybe TRBD1 (5 bases). With 8 bases removed from V and 3 bases from J, the gap between germline ends came to 11 bases. Germline CDR1 and CDR2: SEHNR and FQNEAQ (reference sequence). CDR3 length: 12 residues. CDR3 nucleotides: TGTGCCAGCCAGACAGATAACTACGAGCAGTACTTC. Its translation: CASQTDNYEQYF.

The chain is built from TRBV7-2 and TRBJ2-7; 8 nucleotides match TRBD2. Germline V lookup: CDR1 SGHTA, CDR2 FQGNSA. The junction had 4 bases not matched to a gene; V was cut back by 5 bases and J by 1 base. The CDR3 has 14 amino acids. The CDR3: CASSLSGGSYEQYF. DNA of the CDR3: TGTGCCAGCAGCCTGAGCGGGGGTTCCTACGAGCAGTACTTC.

This chain links TRBV11-2 with TRBJ2-7; 8 bases are shared with TRBD1. The V gene end was trimmed by 3 bases and the J gene end by 3 bases; junction bases not matched to a gene: 7. Per germline, CDR1 SGHAT and CDR2 FQNNGV. CDR3 length equals 15 residues. CDR3 bases: TGTGCCAGCAGCTTGGGGACAGGCCTCTTCTACGAGCAGTACTTC. Its translation: CASSLGTGLFYEQYF.

The V gene is TRBV7-8, the J gene TRBJ2-2; TRBD2 matches at 8 bases. The V segment lost 5 bases and the J segment 4 bases; nucleotides outside the gene matches: 12. The CDR3 runs 17 residues. Germline values: CDR1 SGHVS, CDR2 FQNEAQ. The CDR3 DNA reads as TGTGCCAGCAGCCCAACCCGCGGGGGGCCCGCCACCGGGGAGCTGTTTTTT. It translates to CASSPTRGGPATGELFF.

The chain employs TRBV4-3 and TRBJ2-7; D is perhaps TRBD2 (6 bases). This CDR3 spans 15 amino acids. Germline V lookup: CDR1 LGHNA, CDR2 YSLEER. V lost 1 base and J 9 bases, leaving 19 bases between the germline ends. The chain's CDR3 is CASSQGLQGPEGQYF. The CDR3 nucleotides read TGCGCCAGCAGCCAAGGGTTGCAGGGACCGGAGGGGCAGTACTTC.

The genes are TRBV7-6 and TRBJ2-7; 9 bases match TRBD2. CDR1 and CDR2 (germline): SGHVS, FNYEAQ. The J segment lost 2 bases and the V segment lost 3 bases, leaving 11 bases of the junction unmatched. CDR3 length: 17 amino acids. The CDR3 is CASSFLPAASGTYEQYF. DNA for the CDR3: TGTGCCAGCAGCTTCTTGCCAGCGGCTAGCGGGACCTACGAGCAGTACTTC. The full variable domain, rest sourced from reference TRBV7-6 and TRBJ2-7, is GAGVSQSPRYKVTKRGQDVALRCDPISGHVSLYWYRQALGQGPEFLTYFNYEAQQDKSGLPNDRFSAERPEGSISTLTIQRTEQRDSAMYRCASSFLPAASGTYEQYFGPGTRLTVT.

V usage is TRBV7-9 and J usage is TRBJ1-1; D remains ambiguous. The CDR3 has 12 amino acids. The germline CDR1 and CDR2 sequences are SEHNR and FQNEAQ (reference sequence). The V and J ends lost 5 bases and 4 bases respectively, with 8 bases between them. As DNA, the CDR3 is TGTGCCAGCAGCCCGGGAGGCACTGAAGCTTTCTTT. This codes for CASSPGGTEAFF.

The V gene is TRBV5-6, the J gene TRBJ2-3, with a weak D call TRBD2 (6 bases). Germline CDR1 is SGHDT and CDR2 is YYEEEE. The CDR3 is 15 residues long. Deletions cut 5 bases from V and 4 bases from J, with 17 bases between. The CDR3 DNA reads as TGTGCCAGCAGAACGCTAGCGAGGGTCCCAGATACGCAGTATTTT. Translating it yields CASRTLARVPDTQYF.

V gene TRBV29-1 combines with J gene TRBJ1-1, with D possibly TRBD1 on 6 matching bases. Per germline, CDR1 SQVTM and CDR2 ANQGSEA. Trimming cost V 4 bases and J 4 bases, with 10 bases left between them. The CDR3 totals 12 residues. Here the CDR3 reads CSVGRGATEAFF. The CDR3 DNA is TGCAGCGTTGGTCGGGGGGCCACTGAAGCTTTCTTT.

The V and J genes are TRBV7-2 and TRBJ1-2; 9 bases are shared with TRBD1. The trim removed 4 bases at V and 5 bases at J, leaving 17 bases unmatched. The CDR3 runs 18 residues. Per germline, CDR1 SGHTA and CDR2 FQGNSA. DNA of the CDR3: TGTGCCAGCAGCTATAGCATCGGACCGGGACAGGGAAGATATGGCTACACCTTC. Encoded protein: CASSYSIGPGQGRYGYTF. Full variable domain (rest looked up from reference TRBV7-2 and TRBJ1-2): GAGVSQSPSNKVTEKGKDVELRCDPISGHTALYWYRQSLGQGLEFLIYFQGNSAPDKSGLPSDRFSAERTGGSVSTLTIQRTQQEDSAVYLCASSYSIGPGQGRYGYTFGSGTRLTVV.